This T cell receptor beta chain was identified during a study of T cells after yellow fever vaccination. Study context: SMART-Seq v4 Ultra Low Input handled preparation of low-cell-number fractions.

About this clonotype: Its antigen remains unidentified.

Synthesis of TCR cDNA relied on 5'RACE template switching, which attached a universal primer site and UMIs. TCRdb re-called the 5' RACE reads through MiXCR, storing one row per CDR3 protein. Altogether around 590,000 distinct CDR3 sequences are present, 9% to 15% being singletons, with the ten largest covering 15%. The V gene's germline CDR1 is DFQATT and CDR2 SNEGSKA (reference sequence). Trimming took 4 bases from V and 7 from J, leaving 19 bases between them. There are 15 residues in the CDR3. Study-wide results and caveats: Reappearance after the booster was seen for most primary-vaccination clones, at 95% to 96% CD4 and around 90% CD8.

The receptor's source is a man under 40 who received the YFV17D yellow fever vaccine. This sample comprised PBMCs, obtained on the day of the yellow fever booster vaccination. V gene TRBV20-1 combines with J gene TRBJ2-2; D is ambiguous. The CDR3 is CSATLTNGDVGELFF. The CDR3 nucleotides are TGCAGTGCTACGTTAACAAATGGTGATGTCGGGGAGCTGTTTTTT.